This T cell receptor (beta chain) was profiled in a study of CD8 T cells in Susac syndrome. Study details: About 6 sequenced Susac syndrome patients had clinically active disease, while roughly 8 were in remission. Patients with Susac syndrome, at blood draw, were therapy-naive, on corticosteroids, or on intravenous immunoglobulin alone.

This clonotype is a singleton in its sample. Peripheral blood CD8+ and CD4+ T cells were profiled by TCR beta sequencing. The diagnostic criteria were recently defined, and patients with Susac syndrome met them for definite or probable disease. RNA was extracted with the RNeasy kit, and a quantity of 0.5 to 1 ug was reverse transcribed using random hexamers. TCRdb passed the immunoSEQ multiplex PCR reads through MiXCR, listing each CDR3 protein once. The table has some 210,000 distinct CDR3 sequences, about 94% seen once. Germline lookup yields CDR1 MNHEY and CDR2 SVGEGT. This CDR3 has 13 residues. V shed 6 bases and J shed 1 base, with 9 bases lying between them.

The sequencing input was CD4+ T cells from PBMCs. J is TRBJ1-1 and V is TRBV6-2 or TRBV6-3, with TRBD1 as a possible D gene (5 bases). This clonotype originated in a human donor with Susac syndrome. Written as DNA, the CDR3 is TGTGCCAGCAGGACCACAGGGAACACTGAAGCTTTCTTT. It is translated as CASRTTGNTEAFF.